The TCR beta chain under discussion was sequenced for a study of healthy donors' naive CD4 and CD8 T cells. Study-level points and caveats: Positive CDR3 charge linked to CD4+ cells, negative to CD8+ cells.

A linear amplification protocol produced the TCR libraries from about 450 ng of total RNA. Via MiXCR, TCRdb re-called the reads, giving one row per CDR3 protein. The table has about 200,000 distinct CDR3 sequences, under 85% seen once; the top ten hold 2.3%. V was cut by 0 bases and J by 8 bases, with 9 bases left in between. CDR3 size: 13 residues. Germline-derived CDR1 and CDR2 are MNHNY and SVGAGI (reference sequence). This clonotype was recorded a few times. Its target is not known. Naive CD4+ cells were sorted as CD4+CD8-CD45RO-CD45RA+; naive CD8+ as CD8+CD4-CD45RA+CD27bright. This receptor was taken from a pool of human donors in good health; the sample pools cells from several healthy donors. Sequenced material: naive CD4+ and CD8+ T cells sorted from blood, pooled from several donors. The V call is TRBV6-6, the J call TRBJ2-3; TRBD2 is a possible D gene (5 bases). The CDR3 DNA reads TGTGCCAGCAGTTACTCACCGGGGAGTACGCAGTATTTT. It specifies CASSYSPGSTQYF.